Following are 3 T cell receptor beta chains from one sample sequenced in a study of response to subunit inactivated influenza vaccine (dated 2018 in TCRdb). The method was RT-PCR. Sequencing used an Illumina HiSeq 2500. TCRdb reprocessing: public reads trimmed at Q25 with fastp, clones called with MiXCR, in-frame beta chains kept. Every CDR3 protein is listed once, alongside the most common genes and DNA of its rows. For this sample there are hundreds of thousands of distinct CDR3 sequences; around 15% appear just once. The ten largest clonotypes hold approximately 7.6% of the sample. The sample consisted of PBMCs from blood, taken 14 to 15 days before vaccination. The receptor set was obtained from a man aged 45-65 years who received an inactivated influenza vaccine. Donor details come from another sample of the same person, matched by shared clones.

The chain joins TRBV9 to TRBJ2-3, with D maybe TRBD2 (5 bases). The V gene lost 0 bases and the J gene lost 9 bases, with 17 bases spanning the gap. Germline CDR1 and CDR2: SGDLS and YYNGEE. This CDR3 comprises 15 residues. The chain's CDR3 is CASSVVSAGAGTQYF. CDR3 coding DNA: TGTGCCAGCAGCGTAGTGTCTGCGGGCGCCGGGACGCAGTATTTT.

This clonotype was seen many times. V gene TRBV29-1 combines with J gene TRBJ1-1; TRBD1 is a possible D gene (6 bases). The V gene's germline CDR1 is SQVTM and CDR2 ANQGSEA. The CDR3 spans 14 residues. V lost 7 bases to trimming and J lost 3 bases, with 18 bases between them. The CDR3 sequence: CSARQDRFDTEAFF. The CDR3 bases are TGCAGCGCCCGACAGGACCGCTTCGACACTGAAGCTTTCTTT.

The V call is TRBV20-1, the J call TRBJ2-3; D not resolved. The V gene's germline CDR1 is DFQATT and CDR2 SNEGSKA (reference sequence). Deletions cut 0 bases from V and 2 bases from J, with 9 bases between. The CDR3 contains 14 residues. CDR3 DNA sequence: TGCAGTGCTAGAGATCTGGACCACACAGATACGCAGTATTTT. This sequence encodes CSARDLDHTDTQYF.